The 28 T cell receptor beta chains below were found in one sample sequenced in a study of T-cell reconstitution after alpha-beta-depleted transplantation in children (dated by TCRdb to 2016 to 2018). Library creation used PCR. The instrument was an Illumina HiSeq 2500. TCR library preparation used molecular barcoding, with unique molecular identifiers applied to normalize quantification of the TCRbeta repertoire. The public reads were reprocessed in TCRdb via fastp at Q25 and MiXCR, keeping in-frame beta chains. Rows with one shared CDR3 protein collapse into an entry with the most common genes and DNA. The sample data list approximately 490,000 distinct CDR3 sequences, and approximately 12% of these were observed just once. The ten largest clones take up around 5.8% of the sample. The sample was PBMCs from the stem cell graft donor, taken from the stem cell graft. Receptors were obtained from a human donor who donated a stem cell graft to a child with combined immunodeficiency.

This clonotype was observed many times. The genes are TRBV5-1 and TRBJ2-2; no clear D gene. This CDR3 comprises 15 residues. Per the germline V gene, CDR1 is SGHRS and CDR2 is YFSETQ. V lost 0 bases to trimming and J lost 5 bases, with 11 bases between them. The CDR3 region is CASSLGQVETGELFF. The CDR3 nucleotides are TGCGCCAGCAGCTTGGGCCAGGTCGAGACCGGGGAGCTGTTTTTT.

This clonotype showed up just a few times. The chain uses TRBV7-2 and TRBJ2-7; perhaps TRBD2 as D (6 bases). Germline CDR1 and CDR2: SGHTA and FQGNSA. There are 14 residues in the CDR3. The ends were cut back, 5 bases at V and 0 bases at J, with 11 bases in the middle. The CDR3 loop is CASSTQTSSYEQYF. In nucleotides, the CDR3 is TGTGCCAGCAGCACACAGACTAGCTCCTACGAGCAGTACTTC. Looking up the rest from reference TRBV7-2 and TRBJ2-7 gives the full variable domain: GAGVSQSPSNKVTEKGKDVELRCDPISGHTALYWYRQSLGQGLEFLIYFQGNSAPDKSGLPSDRFSAERTGGSVSTLTIQRTQQEDSAVYLCASSTQTSSYEQYFGPGTRLTVT.

This clonotype has more than one count but fewer than ten. The chain recombines TRBV5-1 with TRBJ2-1; 12 bases are shared with TRBD1. The CDR3 has 16 amino acids. The V segment lost 2 bases and the J segment 7 bases; nucleotides outside the gene matches: 7. Germline assignment: CDR1 SGHRS and CDR2 YFSETQ. Here the CDR3 DNA reads TGCGCCAGCAGCTTTAGCGGGACAGGGGGCGGGAATGAGCAGTTCTTC. It is translated as CASSFSGTGGGNEQFF.

Turning to this clonotype: A junction end diverges from the germline sequence, so it may reflect a read error. V gene TRBV6-1 combines with J gene TRBJ2-7; 10 bases map to TRBD1. The length of the CDR3 is 15 residues. The germline gives CDR1 MNHNS, CDR2 SASEGT. CDR3 amino acids: CASSQAGTGVYEQYF. DNA of the CDR3: TGTGCCAGCAGTCAAGCGGGGACAGGGGTTTACGAGCAGTACTTC.

The rearrangement uses TRBV16 and TRBJ2-3; no clear D gene. From germline, CDR1 is KGHSY and CDR2 FQNENV. This CDR3 region has 15 residues. V shed 5 bases and J shed 6 bases, with 18 bases lying between them. The CDR3, as DNA: TGTGCCAGCAGCAACCAACTGACACGTCCGGATACGCAGTATTTT. Its translation is CASSNQLTRPDTQYF.

This clonotype has a count of ten or more. V gene TRBV4-2 combines with J gene TRBJ1-2, with D perhaps TRBD1 (5 bases). Between the trimmed V and J ends, which lost 0 bases and 6 bases, there was a span of 17 bases. CDR3 length: 16 residues. The germline V gene has CDR1 LGHNA and CDR2 YNFKEQ. CDR3 sequence: CASSQESREAGHGYTF. CDR3 DNA sequence: TGTGCCAGCAGCCAAGAGTCGAGGGAGGCAGGGCATGGCTACACCTTC.

This clonotype was counted ten times or more. The chain couples TRBV9 to TRBJ2-3; D perhaps matches TRBD2 (5 bases). Germline V lookup: CDR1 SGDLS, CDR2 YYNGEE. With 0 bases removed from V and 1 base from J, the gap between germline ends came to 6 bases. The CDR3 runs to 14 residues. In DNA form, the CDR3 reads TGTGCCAGCAGCGTAGAGGGAGGCACAGATACGCAGTATTTT. Its protein product is CASSVEGGTDTQYF.

This clonotype showed up just a few times. The chain has TRBV24-1 and TRBJ2-1, with TRBD1 identical over 8 bases. V gave up 2 bases and J gave up 2 bases; unmatched junction bases: 7. This CDR3 is 17 amino acids long. The germline gives CDR1 KGHDR, CDR2 SFDVKD. The CDR3 loop is CATSDWTGRLPYNEQFF. CDR3 in DNA: TGTGCCACCAGTGATTGGACAGGGCGTCTTCCCTACAATGAGCAGTTCTTC.

This clonotype was found a few times. The junction departs from germline at one end; a sequencing error may be responsible. This rearrangement joins TRBV2 to TRBJ2-7; 10 positions match TRBD1. This CDR3 is built from 11 residues. In germline, CDR1 is SNHLY, CDR2 FYNNEI. Here the CDR3 DNA reads TGTGCCAGCAGGGACAGGGGGGCGAAAAACTTC. Its translation is CASRDRGAKNF.

J is TRBJ2-7 and V is TRBV24-1, with 9 bases aligning to TRBD1. Germline V gene data show CDR1 as KGHDR and CDR2 as SFDVKD. This CDR3 region has 13 residues. V lost 3 bases to trimming and J lost 6 bases; unmatched junction nucleotides: 2. The CDR3 region is CATSDGTGSEQYF. In DNA form, the CDR3 reads TGTGCCACCAGTGATGGGACAGGGAGCGAGCAGTACTTC.

This clonotype appeared a few times. V is TRBV7-3 and J is TRBJ2-2, with D possibly TRBD1 on 5 matching bases. Trimming took off 5 bases at V and 6 bases at J, with 13 bases between the two ends. From germline, CDR1 is SGHTA and CDR2 FQGTGA. The CDR3 loop spans 14 amino acids. The CDR3 region has the DNA TGTGCCAGCAGCCATAGGGGTTCTTCCGGGGAGCTGTTTTTT. This gives the protein CASSHRGSSGELFF.

The chain has TRBV9 and TRBJ2-3; 12 bases fit TRBD1. This CDR3 region has 17 residues. Germline CDR1 reads SGDLS; CDR2 reads YYNGEE. V lost 2 bases and J lost 2; bases outside the gene matches: 6. The CDR3 sequence is CASSVWAGQGATDTQYF. CDR3 DNA sequence: TGTGCCAGCAGCGTGTGGGCGGGACAGGGGGCCACAGATACGCAGTATTTT.

This clonotype was counted many times. The chain has TRBV12-3 or TRBV12-4 and TRBJ2-3, with D hard to call. The CDR3 contains 15 residues. Trimming stripped 4 bases from V and 0 bases from J, with 11 bases between. The CDR3 spells CASSSTSLSTDTQYF. CDR3 DNA: TGTGCCAGCAGTTCGACTTCGCTTAGCACAGATACGCAGTATTTT.

This clonotype turned up a few times. V and J are TRBV13 and TRBJ1-3, with a weak D call TRBD1 (6 bases). Deletions cut 5 bases from V and 4 bases from J, with 12 bases between. This CDR3 has 14 amino acids. Germline CDR1 PRHDT, CDR2 FYEKMQ (reference sequence). Here the CDR3 DNA reads TGTGCCAGCAGCAGCCGGGACATCGGAAACACCATATATTTT. Protein product: CASSSRDIGNTIYF.

This clonotype came up a few times. The V and J genes are TRBV11-2 and TRBJ2-3; no clear D. CDR3 size: 15 residues. V was shortened by 0 bases and J by 2 bases, with 9 bases between the two germline ends. Germline V gene lookup returns CDR1 SGHAT and CDR2 FQNNGV. The CDR3, as DNA: TGTGCCAGCAGCTTAGATGGAGAGTTCACAGATACGCAGTATTTT. This sequence encodes CASSLDGEFTDTQYF. Based on the CDR3 plus reference TRBV11-2 and TRBJ2-3, the full variable domain is EAGVAQSPRYKIIEKRQSVAFWCNPISGHATLYWYQQILGQGPKLLIQFQNNGVVDDSQLPKDRFSAERLKGVDSTLKIQPAKLEDSAVYLCASSLDGEFTDTQYFGPGTRLTVL.

This clonotype was detected a few times. The chain links TRBV7-9 to TRBJ2-3, with D tentatively TRBD1 or TRBD2 (6 bases each). Germline lookup yields CDR1 SEHNR and CDR2 FQNEAQ (reference sequence). CDR3 length: 16 amino acids. V lost 4 bases to trimming and J lost 3 bases, with 17 bases between them. The CDR3 here is CASSSWSGALTDTQYF. CDR3 DNA: TGTGCCAGCAGCTCCTGGTCGGGGGCCCTGACAGATACGCAGTATTTT. Complete variable domain (other parts from reference TRBV7-9 and TRBJ2-3): DTGVSQNPRHKITKRGQNVTFRCDPISEHNRLYWYRQTLGQGPEFLTYFQNEAQLEKSRLLSDRFSAERPKGSFSTLEIQRTEQGDSAMYLCASSSWSGALTDTQYFGPGTRLTVL.

The rearrangement uses TRBV4-3 and TRBJ2-5; 9 bases match TRBD2. In germline, CDR1 is LGHNA, CDR2 YSLEER. J lost 1 base, V lost 1 base, and 1 base had no gene match. The CDR3 loop spans 15 amino acids. CDR3 protein: CASSQGSGGQETQYF. The CDR3 DNA follows: TGCGCCAGCAGCCAAGGTAGCGGGGGCCAAGAGACCCAGTACTTC.

The table lists this clonotype with many counts. This sequence joins TRBV4-2 and TRBJ2-3; 9 nucleotides match TRBD2. Germline V gene sequence: CDR1 LGHNA, CDR2 YNFKEQ. The V segment lost 0 bases and the J segment 2 bases; nucleotides outside the gene matches: 15. The CDR3 has 20 residues. Here the CDR3 DNA reads TGTGCCAGCAGCCAAGAGCATCCCTCTAGCGGGACCACAATCACAGATACGCAGTATTTT. This codes for CASSQEHPSSGTTITDTQYF.

This clonotype was picked up many times. This chain links TRBV25-1 with TRBJ2-5; D tentatively fits TRBD1 or TRBD2 (5 bases each). The germline V and J ends were trimmed by 7 bases and 3 bases, with 21 bases remaining between them. The V gene's germline CDR1 is MGHDK and CDR2 SYGVNS. This CDR3 spans 16 amino acids. In DNA form, the CDR3 reads TGTGCCAGCACGCCTCCCGGGACCTTGGCCGAAGAGACCCAGTACTTC. Residues: CASTPPGTLAEETQYF.

This clonotype was observed at least ten times. The chain has TRBV4-3 and TRBJ2-2, with D maybe TRBD2 (6 bases). There are 14 residues in the CDR3. Germline V lookup: CDR1 LGHNA, CDR2 YSLEER. The ends were cut back, 0 bases at V and 4 bases at J, with 6 bases in the middle. CDR3 sequence: CASSQEEGTGELFF. The DNA for the CDR3 is TGCGCCAGCAGCCAAGAGGAGGGCACCGGGGAGCTGTTTTTT.

The chain combines TRBV2 with TRBJ1-2; no clear D. The V and J ends lost 7 bases and 3 bases respectively, with 9 bases between them. This CDR3 region has 12 residues. Germline loops: CDR1 SNHLY, CDR2 FYNNEI. The chain's CDR3 is CASKRLDYGYTF. DNA of the CDR3: TGTGCCAGCAAGCGTTTGGACTATGGCTACACCTTC. The full variable domain, in which reference TRBV2 and TRBJ1-2 provide the parts outside the CDR3, is EPEVTQTPSHQVTQMGQEVILRCVPISNHLYFYWYRQILGQKVEFLVSFYNNEISEKSEIFDDQFSVERPDGSNFTLKIRSTKLEDSAMYFCASKRLDYGYTFGSGTRLTVV.

This clonotype has a count of ten or more. The chain joins TRBV12-3 or TRBV12-4 to TRBJ2-1; no definite D call. The germline V and J ends were trimmed by 0 bases and 3 bases, with 6 bases remaining between them. The CDR3 has 14 amino acids. The CDR3 region has the DNA TGTGCCAGCAGTTTAGCGGGGAACTACAATGAGCAGTTCTTC. It is translated as CASSLAGNYNEQFF.

This clonotype has a handful of counts. V usage is TRBV7-9 and J usage is TRBJ2-7; a weak D match, TRBD1 (5 bases). Trimming left V 1 base short and J 0 bases short, with 13 bases between. CDR1 and CDR2 from the germline V gene are SEHNR and FQNEAQ (reference sequence). The CDR3 extends over 16 amino acids. CDR3 bases: TGTGCCAGCAGCTTAGTAACAGGCGCCAGCTCCTACGAGCAGTACTTC. As protein: CASSLVTGASSYEQYF.

V gene TRBV15 combines with J gene TRBJ1-4; 9 bases fit TRBD1. The germline V gene has CDR1 LNHNV and CDR2 YYDKDF (reference sequence). After removal of 8 bases from V and 5 bases from J, the junction contained 3 bases not matched to a gene. The CDR3 is 13 amino acids. The CDR3 region is CATGQGLNEKLFF. CDR3 nucleotides: TGTGCCACCGGACAGGGGCTAAATGAAAAACTGTTTTTT.

The gene calls are TRBV21-1 and TRBJ2-5; the table assigns TRBD2, which was not confirmed against the DNA. TRBV21-1 is deemed a pseudogene. The CDR3 consists of 15 residues. This chain's CDR3 is CASSKVGSDPETQYF. The CDR3 bases are TGTGCCAGCAGCAAGGTTGGGAGCGACCCAGAGACCCAGTACTTC.

The genes are TRBV25-1 and TRBJ2-1; 9 bases line up with TRBD1. V was pared by 2 bases and J by 8 bases, with 7 bases of the junction left unmatched. CDR1 MGHDK and CDR2 SYGVNS come from the germline V gene. There are 15 residues in the CDR3. The DNA for the CDR3 is TGTGCCAGCAGTGAAAATAGGGACAGGGTCGATGAGCAGTTCTTC. Its protein product is CASSENRDRVDEQFF.

The sample holds a few counts of this clonotype. The V call is TRBV24-1, the J call TRBJ2-3; D perhaps matches TRBD2 (6 bases). Germline-derived CDR1 and CDR2 are KGHDR and SFDVKD. This CDR3 contains 14 residues. Trimming pared 2 bases from V and 4 bases from J, leaving 9 bases between. The CDR3 reads CATSDWWDSDTQYF. The DNA for the CDR3 is TGTGCCACCAGTGATTGGTGGGACTCAGATACGCAGTATTTT.

This clonotype was observed once. With a much larger clone just one base away, this may be a read error. V and J are TRBV6-5 and TRBJ2-3; 7 nucleotides agree with TRBD1. This CDR3 contains 15 residues. Germline V gene data show CDR1 as MNHEY and CDR2 as SVGAGI. CDR3 DNA: TGTGCCGGCAGTTCCCCGGGACAGCCCACAGATACGCAGTATTTT. It translates to CAGSSPGQPTDTQYF.